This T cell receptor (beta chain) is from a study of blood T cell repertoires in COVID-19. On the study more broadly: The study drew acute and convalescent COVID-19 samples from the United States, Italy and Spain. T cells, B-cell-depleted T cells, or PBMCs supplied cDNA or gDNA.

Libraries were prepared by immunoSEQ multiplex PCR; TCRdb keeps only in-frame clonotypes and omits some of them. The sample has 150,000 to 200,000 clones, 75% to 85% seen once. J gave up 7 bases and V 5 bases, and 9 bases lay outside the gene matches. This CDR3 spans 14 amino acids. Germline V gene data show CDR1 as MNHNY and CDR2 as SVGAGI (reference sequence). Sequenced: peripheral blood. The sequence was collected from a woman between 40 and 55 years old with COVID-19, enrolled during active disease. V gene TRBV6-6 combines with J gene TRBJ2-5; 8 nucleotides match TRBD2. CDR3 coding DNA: TGTGCCAGCAGTCGGGAGGGTGTCGGGGGGACCCAGTACTTC. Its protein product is CASSREGVGGTQYF.